This passage covers 29 T cell receptor beta chains from one sample sequenced in a study of blood T cell repertoires in COVID-19. Libraries were prepared by immunoSEQ multiplex PCR; TCRdb keeps only in-frame clonotypes and omits some of them. This repertoire shows 190,000 or so clones, about 89% found once; its top ten account for about 8.1%. The material sequenced was PBMCs or T cells enriched from blood (not recorded which). These receptors were collected from a woman under 30 who had recovered from COVID-19.

This clone was found a few times. This chain connects TRBV19 to TRBJ2-3; the D is unclear. In germline, CDR1 is LNHDA, CDR2 SQIVND (reference sequence). The CDR3 is 12 amino acids. With 2 bases removed from V and 6 bases from J, the gap between germline ends came to 6 bases. CDR3 bases: TGTGCCAGTAGTATATTATCGGATACGCAGTATTTT. Protein: CASSILSDTQYF.

The J gene is TRBJ1-2, the V gene TRBV4-1, with no clear D. CDR3 length: 16 amino acids. V gave up 4 bases and J gave up 8 bases, with 23 bases separating them. Germline loops: CDR1 MGHRA, CDR2 YSYEKL. The CDR3 DNA reads TGCGCCAGCAGCCCCTATAGCGAGATTCCCTTGGGAGGCTACACCTTC. This translates into CASSPYSEIPLGGYTF.

This clone was counted a single time. The J gene is TRBJ2-3, the V gene TRBV13; 7 nucleotides match TRBD2. This CDR3 has 15 amino acids. CDR1 and CDR2 from the germline V gene are PRHDT and FYEKMQ (reference sequence). J gave up 0 bases and V 5 bases, and 5 bases lay outside the gene matches. CDR3 in DNA: TGTGCCAGCAGCCCCCGGGACTATAGCACAGATACGCAGTATTTT. Residues: CASSPRDYSTDTQYF.

The table lists this clone with a few counts. This chain joins TRBV19 and TRBJ2-3, with D unresolved. This CDR3 has 16 residues. The germline V gene encodes CDR1 LNHDA and CDR2 SQIVND (reference sequence). V shed 1 base and J shed 0 bases, with 11 bases lying between them. The CDR3 DNA sequence: TGTGCCAGTAGTATAGTAAGAGGTATTAGCACAGATACGCAGTATTTT. Protein: CASSIVRGISTDTQYF.

On this clone: Other DNA sequences from this sample encode an identical CDR3 as well. V and J are TRBV6-2 or TRBV6-3 and TRBJ2-5, with a weak D call TRBD1 (5 bases). Trimming stripped 5 bases from V and 5 bases from J, with 12 bases between. The length of the CDR3 is 13 residues. Germline CDR1 MNHEY, CDR2 SVGEGT. The CDR3 coding sequence is TGTGCCAGCAGTCCCAGGGAAGCGGAGACCCAGTACTTC. This encodes CASSPREAETQYF.

The chain links TRBV7-6 to TRBJ2-2, with 9 bases aligning to TRBD1. CDR3 length: 18 residues. From germline, CDR1 is SGHVS and CDR2 FNYEAQ. Trimming took 5 bases from V and 1 from J; bases not matched to a gene: 11. The CDR3 nucleotides read TGTGCCAGCAGCCGGAAGCCTCGACAGGGGGTGAACACCGGGGAGCTGTTTTTT. Encoded protein: CASSRKPRQGVNTGELFF.

The rearrangement joins TRBV28 to TRBJ1-2; the D gene is possibly TRBD1 (5 bases). The CDR3 extends over 14 amino acids. The germline V gene encodes CDR1 MDHEN and CDR2 SYDVKM. V was pared by 7 bases and J by 7 bases, with 19 bases between. In nucleotides, the CDR3 is TGTGCCAGCATCTTAGATATCAGGGCCGCTGGCTACACCTTC. Protein product: CASILDIRAAGYTF.

This rearrangement joins TRBV10-2 to TRBJ1-5; the D gene is possibly TRBD1 (5 bases). This CDR3 has 16 amino acids. Germline CDR1 reads WSHSY; CDR2 reads SAAADI. Trimming left V 1 base short and J 3 bases short, with 13 bases between. CDR3 amino acids: CASSEYRGLSNQPQHF. CDR3 sequence (DNA): TGCGCCAGCAGTGAGTATCGGGGGTTGTCCAATCAGCCCCAGCATTTT.

V is TRBV27 and J is TRBJ2-5; perhaps TRBD1 as D (5 bases). The CDR3 loop spans 14 amino acids. The V end lost 5 bases, the J end lost 2 bases, and 12 bases lay between the germline ends. Germline V lookup: CDR1 MNHEY, CDR2 SMNVEV (reference sequence). The CDR3, as DNA: TGTGCCAGCAGTCCCGACAGAGCGCAAGAGACCCAGTACTTC. It codes for CASSPDRAQETQYF.

This sequence joins TRBV9 and TRBJ1-1; D not certain. CDR3 length: 16 amino acids. Trimming removed 0 bases from V and 3 bases from J, with 15 bases in between. Germline V gene lookup returns CDR1 SGDLS and CDR2 YYNGEE. CDR3 sequence (DNA): TGTGCCAGCAGCGTAGGCGGGAGGGATGGGGACACTGAAGCTTTCTTT. As protein: CASSVGGRDGDTEAFF.

J is TRBJ2-3 and V is TRBV27; TRBD2 might be the D (6 bases). Germline CDR1 is MNHEY and CDR2 is SMNVEV (reference sequence). The CDR3 runs to 14 residues. Trimming took off 3 bases at V and 6 bases at J, with 13 bases between the two ends. The CDR3 nucleotides read TGTGCCAGCAGTTTTGGGAGGACTTTGGATACGCAGTATTTT. This sequence encodes CASSFGRTLDTQYF.

The chain has TRBV25-1 and TRBJ2-3; D is unresolved. The CDR3 runs to 15 residues. From germline, CDR1 is MGHDK and CDR2 SYGVNS. V lost 5 bases to trimming and J lost 0 bases, with 12 bases between them. The CDR3 loop reads CASSSGARSTDTQYF. CDR3 DNA sequence: TGTGCCAGCAGTAGTGGCGCTAGGAGCACAGATACGCAGTATTTT.

V and J are TRBV7-9 and TRBJ1-5, with a weak D call TRBD1 (5 bases). Trimming stripped 4 bases from V and 1 base from J, with 8 bases between. CDR1 SEHNR and CDR2 FQNEAQ come from the germline V gene (reference sequence). The CDR3 has 14 residues. CDR3: CASSYKGSNQPQHF. The CDR3 DNA sequence: TGTGCCAGCAGCTACAAGGGGAGCAATCAGCCCCAGCATTTT.

This chain links TRBV21-1 with TRBJ1-3. TRBV21-1 is a recognized pseudogene. This CDR3 is built from 13 residues. CDR3 coding DNA: TGTGCCACCATTTTGTCGGGGAGCAACACCATATATTTT. Translated, it gives CATILSGSNTIYF.

The chain joins TRBV28 to TRBJ1-5, with D perhaps TRBD1 (6 bases). V was clipped by 2 bases and J by 14 bases, with 13 bases between them. Germline CDR1 is MDHEN and CDR2 is SYDVKM. This CDR3 contains 12 residues. CDR3 amino acids: CASSLGNRAKHF. CDR3 coding DNA: TGTGCCAGCAGTTTAGGTAACAGGGCGAAGCATTTT.

The gene calls are TRBV6-5 and TRBJ1-2, with D uncertain. This CDR3 spans 13 amino acids. The V and J ends lost 8 bases and 2 bases respectively, with 12 bases between them. The germline V gene encodes CDR1 MNHEY and CDR2 SVGAGI. The CDR3 reads CASGRLENYGYTF. In DNA, the CDR3 is TGTGCCAGCGGGAGATTGGAAAACTATGGCTACACCTTC.

The chain has TRBV7-2 and TRBJ2-1; 10 bases match TRBD2. This CDR3 region has 16 residues. With V trimmed by 3 bases and J by 4 bases, 6 bases remained unmatched. The germline V gene has CDR1 SGHTA and CDR2 FQGNSA. DNA of the CDR3: TGTGCCAGCAGCTTCCTAGCGGGGGCAAAATACAATGAGCAGTTCTTC. Translating it yields CASSFLAGAKYNEQFF.

The V gene is TRBV27, the J gene TRBJ1-1; 7 nucleotides match TRBD1. Trimming took 6 bases from V and 0 from J; bases not matched to a gene: 10. The CDR3 length is 16 residues. Germline V gene lookup returns CDR1 MNHEY and CDR2 SMNVEV (reference sequence). CDR3 coding DNA: TGTGCCAGCAGACCGACGACGACAGGGATGAACACTGAAGCTTTCTTT. Its translation is CASRPTTTGMNTEAFF.

This clone was recorded once. This chain uses TRBV5-1 with TRBJ2-3; D may be TRBD1 (8 bases). Germline assignment: CDR1 SGHRS and CDR2 YFSETQ. V shed 7 bases and J shed 4 bases, with 16 bases lying between them. The CDR3 runs to 14 residues. The CDR3 DNA reads TGCGCCAGCGGACAGGGAGGGTCCGCAGATACGCAGTATTTT. Amino acids: CASGQGGSADTQYF.

Here the CDR3 DNA reads TGCAGTGCTAGTCTGAGGGGGTTCCTGTACAATGAGCAGTTCTTC. Translation: CSASLRGFLYNEQFF. V is TRBV20-1 and J is TRBJ2-1, with a possible D match to TRBD1 (6 bases). The CDR3 is 15 residues long. Trimming cost V 3 bases and J 4 bases, with 16 bases left between them. The germline gives CDR1 DFQATT, CDR2 SNEGSKA (reference sequence).

The chain has TRBV10-2 and TRBJ2-1; D call uncertain. From germline, CDR1 is WSHSY and CDR2 SAAADI. Trimming stripped 4 bases from V and 0 bases from J, with 7 bases between. This CDR3 has 14 residues. This CDR3 reads CASSGFYSYNEQFF. In nucleotides, the CDR3 is TGCGCCAGCAGTGGTTTCTACTCCTACAATGAGCAGTTCTTC.

The genes are TRBV7-8 and TRBJ2-7; 8 nucleotides line up with TRBD1. The CDR3 has 14 amino acids. Germline trimming cut 4 bases from V and 4 bases from J; bases unmatched to any gene: 6. Per germline, CDR1 SGHVS and CDR2 FQNEAQ. CDR3 sequence (DNA): TGTGCCAGCAGCTCCCCGGGACAGGAATACGAGCAGTACTTC. This sequence encodes CASSSPGQEYEQYF. Full variable domain (missing parts from reference TRBV7-8 and TRBJ2-7): GAGVSQSPRYKVAKRGQDVALRCDPISGHVSLFWYQQALGQGPEFLTYFQNEAQLDKSGLPSDRFFAERPEGSVSTLKIQRTQQEDSAVYLCASSSPGQEYEQYFGPGTRLTVT.

This clone was detected once. This chain joins TRBV20-1 and TRBJ1-5; the match to TRBD1 covers 8 bases. The length of the CDR3 is 13 residues. Germline loops: CDR1 DFQATT, CDR2 SNEGSKA (reference sequence). J was trimmed by 4 bases and V by 3 bases; bases with no gene match: 2. CDR3 in amino acids: CSASGTGNQPQHF. The DNA of the CDR3 is TGCAGTGCTAGTGGGACAGGAAATCAGCCCCAGCATTTT.

This sequence joins TRBV20-1 and TRBJ2-3; 8 bases are a match to TRBD1. The J segment lost 3 bases and the V segment lost 4 bases, leaving 6 bases of the junction unmatched. This CDR3 spans 14 amino acids. Germline CDR1 is DFQATT and CDR2 is SNEGSKA (reference sequence). The CDR3: CSATDRGGTDTQYF. In DNA, the CDR3 is TGCAGTGCTACTGACAGGGGCGGAACAGATACGCAGTATTTT.

V is TRBV7-2 and J is TRBJ1-2; D not resolved. Germline-derived CDR1 and CDR2 are SGHTA and FQGNSA. CDR3 length equals 14 residues. Trimming removed 4 bases from V and 6 bases from J, with 15 bases in between. CDR3 sequence: CASSSGAGKDGYTF. CDR3 sequence (DNA): TGTGCCAGCAGCTCTGGCGCGGGTAAGGATGGCTACACCTTC. Full variable domain (remainder filled in from reference TRBV7-2 and TRBJ1-2): GAGVSQSPSNKVTEKGKDVELRCDPISGHTALYWYRQSLGQGLEFLIYFQGNSAPDKSGLPSDRFSAERTGGSVSTLTIQRTQQEDSAVYLCASSSGAGKDGYTFGSGTRLTVV.

The V and J genes are TRBV5-6 and TRBJ1-2, with a weak D call TRBD1 (6 bases). Germline CDR1 reads SGHDT; CDR2 reads YYEEEE. Trimming cost V 1 base and J 6 bases, with 10 bases left between them. This CDR3 is built from 13 residues. CDR3 residues: CASSLMGGHGYTF. The CDR3 nucleotides are TGTGCCAGCAGCTTGATGGGGGGGCATGGCTACACCTTC.

J is TRBJ1-4 and V is TRBV19; 8 bases align to TRBD1. Germline lookup yields CDR1 LNHDA and CDR2 SQIVND (reference sequence). V shed 3 bases, J shed 7 bases, and the junction held 7 bases outside the gene matches. The CDR3 is 15 amino acids. The CDR3 coding sequence is TGTGCCAGTAGTATCCGACAGGGGACACGTGAAAAACTGTTTTTT. Its protein is CASSIRQGTREKLFF.

The gene calls are TRBV3-1 (or the pseudogene TRBV3-2) and TRBJ2-5; TRBD2 is a possible D gene (6 bases). Germline-derived CDR1 and CDR2 are LGHDT and YNNKEL (reference sequence). The CDR3 contains 15 residues. V shed 3 bases and J shed 4 bases, with 15 bases lying between them. The CDR3 DNA reads as TGTGCCAGCAGCCAGATGGCGGCCGGGGGAGAGACCCAGTACTTC. Protein product: CASSQMAAGGETQYF.

The V call is TRBV6-5, the J call TRBJ2-1, with 9 bases fitting TRBD2. The CDR3 runs to 16 residues. V dropped 0 bases and J dropped 8; count of bases not matched to a gene: 8. Per the germline V gene, CDR1 is MNHEY and CDR2 is SVGAGI. CDR3 protein: CASSYSPSGVQHEQFF. CDR3 DNA sequence: TGTGCCAGCAGTTACTCTCCTAGCGGGGTTCAACATGAGCAGTTCTTC.